Below are 18 T cell receptor beta chains sequenced from a single sample in a study of T cells in Graves' hyperthyroidism and ophthalmopathy. Regions amplified from RNA transcripts were the TCR beta CDR3 regions. Primed by the HTBI set, a first-round RT-PCR was run on the TCR CDR3. TCRdb re-called the multiplex PCR reads with MiXCR, one entry per CDR3 protein. The sample lists about 380,000 distinct CDR3 sequences; around 15% were seen once. Sequencing used blood. The receptors shown here come from a woman aged 25-40 years with Graves' ophthalmopathy.

The V and J genes are TRBV20-1 and TRBJ2-5; D remains unclear. The CDR3 runs to 12 residues. Germline V gene data show CDR1 as DFQATT and CDR2 as SNEGSKA (reference sequence). The CDR3 reads CSRYGWDETQYF. The DNA for the CDR3 is TGCAGCCGATACGGATGGGATGAGACCCAGTACTTC.

There are many counts of this clonotype. The chain employs TRBV20-1 and TRBJ2-3; D gene ambiguous. V was cut by 1 base and J by 0 bases, with 11 bases left in between. The CDR3 is 15 amino acids. Germline CDR1 DFQATT, CDR2 SNEGSKA (reference sequence). CDR3 sequence (DNA): TGCAGTGCTAGAGGAGGCCACCCGAGCACAGATACGCAGTATTTT. It translates to CSARGGHPSTDTQYF.

The chain uses TRBV4-1 and TRBJ2-7; TRBD2 matches at 10 bases. From germline, CDR1 is MGHRA and CDR2 YSYEKL. With 1 base clipped from V and 5 bases from J, the junction kept 5 bases outside the gene matches. The CDR3 is 15 amino acids. CDR3 in DNA: TGCGCCAGCAGCCAAGGGGGACTAGCGCCAGACGAGCAGTACTTC. This encodes CASSQGGLAPDEQYF.

The chain couples TRBV5-5 to TRBJ2-3; 11 bases line up with TRBD2. The germline V gene encodes CDR1 SGHKS and CDR2 YYEKEE (reference sequence). This CDR3 has 16 residues. The V segment lost 6 bases and the J segment 5 bases; nucleotides outside the gene matches: 11. The CDR3 coding sequence is TGTGCCAGCAACCTCTTAGCGGGGGGGGGTGGAGATACGCAGTATTTT. It specifies CASNLLAGGGGDTQYF.

This clonotype was detected ten times or more. The chain couples TRBV28 to TRBJ1-2; 7 nucleotides line up with TRBD1. CDR1 and CDR2 (germline): MDHEN, SYDVKM. V lost 5 bases, J lost 4 bases, and 7 bases stayed unmatched. This CDR3 has 14 residues. CDR3 residues: CASSPSQGSYGYTF. CDR3 nucleotide sequence: TGTGCCAGCAGTCCTTCACAGGGGTCCTATGGCTACACCTTC.

This clonotype has at least ten counts. This sequence joins TRBV27 and TRBJ2-3; no definite D call. Trimming took 2 bases from V and 2 from J, leaving 17 bases between them. The CDR3 runs to 17 residues. Germline-derived CDR1 and CDR2 are MNHEY and SMNVEV (reference sequence). The CDR3 coding sequence is TGTGCCAGCAGTTTAACGCCAGTCCACACCAACACAGATACGCAGTATTTT. Its protein is CASSLTPVHTNTDTQYF.

This clonotype was observed a handful of times. The V and J genes are TRBV19 and TRBJ1-3, with D unclear. Germline V gene sequence: CDR1 LNHDA, CDR2 SQIVND (reference sequence). V was shortened by 4 bases and J by 0 bases, with 13 bases between the two germline ends. The CDR3 sequence is 16 residues long. CDR3 in amino acids: CASSTEFANSGNTIYF. Here the CDR3 DNA reads TGTGCCAGTAGTACAGAGTTCGCGAACTCTGGAAACACCATATATTTT.

This clonotype came up many times. This sequence joins TRBV28 and TRBJ1-5; TRBD1 matches at 9 bases. CDR3 length equals 16 residues. The V gene's germline CDR1 is MDHEN and CDR2 SYDVKM. The V and J ends lost 5 bases and 6 bases, in that order; junction bases with no gene match: 11. The CDR3 region is CASSPSGTGLGQPQHF. The CDR3, as DNA: TGTGCCAGCAGTCCCTCCGGGACAGGGTTGGGTCAGCCCCAGCATTTT.

This clonotype was seen at least ten times. This rearrangement joins TRBV7-2 to TRBJ2-3; D gene ambiguous. With 0 bases removed from V and 6 bases from J, the gap between germline ends came to 13 bases. The CDR3 is 15 residues long. Germline lookup yields CDR1 SGHTA and CDR2 FQGNSA. Here the CDR3 reads CASSLAGFPRDTQYF. Written as DNA, the CDR3 is TGTGCCAGCAGCTTAGCGGGGTTCCCCCGGGATACGCAGTATTTT.

This clonotype showed up just once. V gene TRBV24-1 combines with J gene TRBJ2-1, with D perhaps matching TRBD1 or TRBD2 (6 bases each). Trimming removed 5 bases at V and 4 bases at J, with 14 bases between. CDR1 is KGHDR and CDR2 is SFDVKD in the germline V gene. This CDR3 spans 15 amino acids. The CDR3 bases are TGTGCCACCAGTGGGGGCGGCGGGACATACAATGAGCAGTTCTTC. Translation gives CATSGGGGTYNEQFF.

Note on this clonotype: Relative to the germline gene, one junction end is altered; a read error may explain this. The gene calls are TRBV5-1 and TRBJ1-6; unclear D gene. The CDR3 is 15 residues long. Germline assignment: CDR1 SGHRS and CDR2 YFSETQ. The DNA of the CDR3 is TGTGCCAGCAGCTTGGAAGGTCGTGATAATTCACCCCTCCACTTT. This codes for CASSLEGRDNSPLHF. Filled out from reference TRBV5-1 and TRBJ1-6, the complete variable domain reads KAGVTQTPRYLIKTRGQQVTLSCSPISGHRSVSWYQQTPGQGLQFLFEYFSETQRNKGNFPGRFSGRQFSNSRSEMNVSTLELGDSALYLCASSLEGRDNSPLHFGNGTRLTVT.

This clonotype was detected ten times or more. V and J are TRBV28 and TRBJ2-7, with 11 positions matching TRBD1. Germline assignment: CDR1 MDHEN and CDR2 SYDVKM. Unmatched junction bases numbered 4, after V lost 2 bases and J lost 4 bases. The CDR3 sequence is 15 residues long. The CDR3 DNA follows: TGTGCCAGCAGTTTACCCGGGACAGGGGGTTACGAGCAGTACTTC. Protein sequence: CASSLPGTGGYEQYF.

Remarks on this clonotype: Given a much more abundant clone one base away, this may be a read error. The rearrangement links TRBV27 to TRBJ2-1; the D is unclear. Germline V lookup: CDR1 MNHEY, CDR2 SMNVEV (reference sequence). The CDR3 sequence is 14 residues long. V was clipped by 7 bases and J by 3 bases, with 13 bases between them. The CDR3 loop is CASTPTNSYNEQFF. CDR3 DNA sequence: TGTGCCAGCACCCCCACGAACAGCTACAATGAGCAGTTCTTC.

Judged by abundance, this clonotype is medium-sized. This chain connects TRBV27 to TRBJ2-7; TRBD2 matches at 12 bases. Per the germline V gene, CDR1 is MNHEY and CDR2 is SMNVEV (reference sequence). V dropped 5 bases and J dropped 4; count of bases not matched to a gene: 9. The CDR3 totals 16 residues. DNA of the CDR3: TGTGCCAGCAGTCCCCTAGCGGGGGGGCCTCGGTACGAGCAGTACTTC. It is translated as CASSPLAGGPRYEQYF.

This clonotype was detected many times. The chain joins TRBV13 to TRBJ1-1; D gene uncertain. The V gene lost 6 bases and the J gene lost 4 bases, with 18 bases spanning the gap. Looked up from germline, CDR1 is PRHDT and CDR2 is FYEKMQ (reference sequence). CDR3 length: 15 residues. This CDR3 is CASRYQTRGVTEAFF. CDR3 DNA sequence: TGTGCCAGCAGATACCAGACTCGAGGAGTCACTGAAGCTTTCTTT.

The V gene is TRBV7-9, the J gene TRBJ1-3; 9 bases match TRBD1. CDR3 length: 18 amino acids. V trimming: 1 base; J trimming: 0 bases; junction bases outside the gene matches: 7. Germline V gives CDR1 SEHNR, CDR2 FQNEAQ (reference sequence). CDR3 amino acids: CASSLEIGTGSSGNTIYF. CDR3 in DNA: TGTGCCAGCAGCTTAGAGATTGGGACAGGGAGCTCTGGAAACACCATATATTTT.

There are many counts of this clonotype. V is TRBV2 and J is TRBJ1-5; 8 bases line up with TRBD1. The V and J ends lost 4 bases and 3 bases, in that order; junction bases with no gene match: 2. Germline V gives CDR1 SNHLY, CDR2 FYNNEI. The CDR3 has 14 amino acids. Here the CDR3 DNA reads TGTGCCAGCAGTGCGGGACAGGACAATCAGCCCCAGCATTTT. It encodes CASSAGQDNQPQHF.

The rearrangement links TRBV3-1 to TRBJ1-1; D unclear. The CDR3 has 13 amino acids. Germline V gives CDR1 LGHDT, CDR2 YNNKEL (reference sequence). The germline V and J ends were trimmed by 0 bases and 3 bases, with 5 bases remaining between them. The CDR3 is CASSQEMDTEAFF. CDR3 in DNA: TGTGCCAGCAGCCAAGAAATGGACACTGAAGCTTTCTTT.